This record looks at one T cell receptor beta chain sequence and its context. Its antigen is still unknown. This sample is drawn from a study of T cell responses to AZD1222 COVID-19 vaccine. Study-level results: Spike as a whole was targeted by vaccine-associated CD4 TCRs, dominant at 160-218 and 743-854. Among the donors, most were white British and more were female, and clonal diversity was possibly underestimated. Unmutated variant regions reportedly attract nearly half of all spike-specific TCRs.

V shed 1 base, J shed 1 base, and the junction held 2 bases outside the gene matches. The CDR3 spans 15 residues. Germline assignment: CDR1 MNHEY and CDR2 SVGAGI. Profiled with immunoSEQ multiplex PCR; TCRdb holds only in-frame clones, not every one. This table holds 250,000 to 300,000 clones, almost 95% found once. The sequence derives from an adult who received the AZD1222 COVID-19 vaccine. The sample in question was peripheral blood, obtained 28 days after the second AZD1222 dose. The V and J genes are TRBV6-5 and TRBJ2-5; 8 bases line up with TRBD1. CDR3 residues: CASSYYRGAQETQYF. In DNA, the CDR3 is TGTGCCAGCAGTTACTACAGGGGGGCCCAAGAGACCCAGTACTTC.